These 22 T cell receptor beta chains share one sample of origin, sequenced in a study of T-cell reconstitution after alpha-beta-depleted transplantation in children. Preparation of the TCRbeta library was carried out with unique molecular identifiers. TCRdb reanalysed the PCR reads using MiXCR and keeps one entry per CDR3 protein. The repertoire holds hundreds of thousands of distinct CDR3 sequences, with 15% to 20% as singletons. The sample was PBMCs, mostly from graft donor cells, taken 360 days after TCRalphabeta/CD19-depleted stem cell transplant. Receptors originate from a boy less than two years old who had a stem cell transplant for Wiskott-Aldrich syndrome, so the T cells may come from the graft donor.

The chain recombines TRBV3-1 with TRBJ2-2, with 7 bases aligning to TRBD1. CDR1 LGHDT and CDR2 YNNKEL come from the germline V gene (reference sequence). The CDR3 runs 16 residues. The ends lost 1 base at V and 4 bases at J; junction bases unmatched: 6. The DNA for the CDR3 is TGTGCCAGCAGCCAAGTCGGGACAGTCCTCACCGGGGAGCTGTTTTTT. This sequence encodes CASSQVGTVLTGELFF.

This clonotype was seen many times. CDR3 coding DNA: TGCAGCGTTGAAGACCGACAGGGTCCAGATACGCAGTATTTT. It yields the protein CSVEDRQGPDTQYF. The gene calls are TRBV29-1 and TRBJ2-3; 7 positions agree with TRBD1. Trimming took 0 bases from V and 4 from J; bases not matched to a gene: 4. Looked up from germline, CDR1 is SQVTM and CDR2 is ANQGSEA. The CDR3 sequence is 14 residues long.

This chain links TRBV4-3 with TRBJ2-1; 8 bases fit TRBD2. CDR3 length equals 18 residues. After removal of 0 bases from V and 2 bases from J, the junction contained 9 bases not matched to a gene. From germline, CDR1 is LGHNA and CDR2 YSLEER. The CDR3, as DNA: TGCGCCAGCAGCCAAGACCTGTCAGCGGGAGCCCCCTACAATGAGCAGTTCTTC. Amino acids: CASSQDLSAGAPYNEQFF.

CDR3 sequence reads: CASSYGGGIRNEQFF. The CDR3 bases are TGCGCCAGCAGCTATGGCGGGGGGATACGTAATGAGCAGTTCTTC. The rearrangement joins TRBV5-1 to TRBJ2-1, with 8 bases lining up with TRBD2. V trimming: 3 bases; J trimming: 7 bases; junction bases outside the gene matches: 9. The CDR3 runs to 15 residues. Looked up from germline, CDR1 is SGHRS and CDR2 is YFSETQ.

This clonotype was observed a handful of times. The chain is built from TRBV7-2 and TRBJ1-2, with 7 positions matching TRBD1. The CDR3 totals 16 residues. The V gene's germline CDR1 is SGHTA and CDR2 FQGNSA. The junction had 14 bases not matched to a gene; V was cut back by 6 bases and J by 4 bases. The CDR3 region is CASRRDRVGTSYGYTF. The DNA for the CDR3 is TGTGCCAGCAGGAGGGACAGAGTTGGAACTAGCTATGGCTACACCTTC. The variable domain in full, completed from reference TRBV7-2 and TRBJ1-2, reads GAGVSQSPSNKVTEKGKDVELRCDPISGHTALYWYRQSLGQGLEFLIYFQGNSAPDKSGLPSDRFSAERTGGSVSTLTIQRTQQEDSAVYLCASRRDRVGTSYGYTFGSGTRLTVV.

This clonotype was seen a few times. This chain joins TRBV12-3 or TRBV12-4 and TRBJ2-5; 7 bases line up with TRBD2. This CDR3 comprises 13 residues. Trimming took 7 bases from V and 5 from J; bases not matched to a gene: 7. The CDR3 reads CASTLGGVETQYF. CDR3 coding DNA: TGTGCCAGCACCCTGGGGGGGGTCGAGACCCAGTACTTC.

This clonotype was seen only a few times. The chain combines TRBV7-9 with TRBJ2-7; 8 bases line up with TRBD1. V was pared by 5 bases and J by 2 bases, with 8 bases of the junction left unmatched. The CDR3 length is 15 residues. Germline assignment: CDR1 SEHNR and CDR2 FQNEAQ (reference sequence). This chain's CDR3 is CASSPPGQDAYEQYF. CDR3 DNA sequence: TGTGCCAGCAGCCCGCCGGGACAGGACGCCTACGAGCAGTACTTC.

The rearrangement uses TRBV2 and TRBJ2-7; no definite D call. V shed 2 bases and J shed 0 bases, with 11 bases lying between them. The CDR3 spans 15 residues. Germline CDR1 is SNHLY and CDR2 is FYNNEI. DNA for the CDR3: TGTGCCAGCAGTGAACAGAGGTCATCCTCCTACGAGCAGTACTTC. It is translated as CASSEQRSSSYEQYF. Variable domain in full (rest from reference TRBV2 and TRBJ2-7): EPEVTQTPSHQVTQMGQEVILRCVPISNHLYFYWYRQILGQKVEFLVSFYNNEISEKSEIFDDQFSVERPDGSNFTLKIRSTKLEDSAMYFCASSEQRSSSYEQYFGPGTRLTVT.

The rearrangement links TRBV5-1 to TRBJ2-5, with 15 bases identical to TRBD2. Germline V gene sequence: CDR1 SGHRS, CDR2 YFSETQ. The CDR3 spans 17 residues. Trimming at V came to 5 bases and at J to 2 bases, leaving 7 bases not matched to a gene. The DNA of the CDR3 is TGCGCCAGCAGACCGGGACTAGCGGGAGGACCTCAAGAGACCCAGTACTTC. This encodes CASRPGLAGGPQETQYF.

CDR3 amino acids: CASSQGPGRSYEQYF. CDR3 DNA sequence: TGTGCCAGCAGCCAAGGACCCGGGAGGTCCTACGAGCAGTACTTC. The rearrangement joins TRBV3-1 to TRBJ2-7; 7 nucleotides line up with TRBD2. This CDR3 is built from 15 residues. In germline, CDR1 is LGHDT, CDR2 YNNKEL (reference sequence). V shed 1 base, J shed 1 base, and the junction held 4 bases outside the gene matches.

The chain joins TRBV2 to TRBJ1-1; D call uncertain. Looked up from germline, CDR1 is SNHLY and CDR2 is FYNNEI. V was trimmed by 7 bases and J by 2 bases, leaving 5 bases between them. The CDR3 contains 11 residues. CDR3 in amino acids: CASMGNTEAFF. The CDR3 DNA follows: TGTGCCAGCATGGGTAACACTGAAGCTTTCTTT.

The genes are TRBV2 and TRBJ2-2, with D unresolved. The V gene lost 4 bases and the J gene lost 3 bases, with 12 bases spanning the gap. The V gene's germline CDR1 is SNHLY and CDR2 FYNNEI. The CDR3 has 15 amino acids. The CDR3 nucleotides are TGTGCCAGCAGTGCCTTGCAGAAATACACCGGGGAGCTGTTTTTT. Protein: CASSALQKYTGELFF.

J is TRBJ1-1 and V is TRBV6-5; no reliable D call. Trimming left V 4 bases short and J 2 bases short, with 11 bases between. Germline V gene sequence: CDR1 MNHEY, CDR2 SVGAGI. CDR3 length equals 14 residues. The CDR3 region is CASSSPVINTEAFF. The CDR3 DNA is TGTGCCAGCAGTTCGCCGGTAATCAACACTGAAGCTTTCTTT.

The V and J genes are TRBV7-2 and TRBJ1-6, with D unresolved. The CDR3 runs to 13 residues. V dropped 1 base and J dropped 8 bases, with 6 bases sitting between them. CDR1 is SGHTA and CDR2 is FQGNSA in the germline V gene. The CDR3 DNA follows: TGTGCCAGCAGCTTAGAGGTCGATTCACCCCTCCACTTT. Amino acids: CASSLEVDSPLHF.

DNA of the CDR3: TGTGCCAGCAGTGCAGGGAACACTGAAGCTTTCTTT. Encoded protein: CASSAGNTEAFF. This chain uses TRBV12-3 or TRBV12-4 with TRBJ1-1; D not resolved. The CDR3 has 12 residues. V lost 5 bases and J lost 1, with 5 bases in between.

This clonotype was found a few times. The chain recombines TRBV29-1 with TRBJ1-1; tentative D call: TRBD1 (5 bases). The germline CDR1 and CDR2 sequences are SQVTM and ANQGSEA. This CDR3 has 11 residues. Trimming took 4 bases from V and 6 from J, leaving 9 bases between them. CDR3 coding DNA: TGCAGCGTTGGGGGGATGGCTGAAGCTTTCTTT. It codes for CSVGGMAEAFF.

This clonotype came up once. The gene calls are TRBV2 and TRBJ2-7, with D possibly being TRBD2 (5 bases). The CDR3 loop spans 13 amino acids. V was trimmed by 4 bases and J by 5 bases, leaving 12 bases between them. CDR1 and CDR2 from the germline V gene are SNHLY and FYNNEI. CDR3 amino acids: CASSVREYDEQYF. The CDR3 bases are TGTGCCAGCAGTGTACGGGAATACGACGAGCAGTACTTC.

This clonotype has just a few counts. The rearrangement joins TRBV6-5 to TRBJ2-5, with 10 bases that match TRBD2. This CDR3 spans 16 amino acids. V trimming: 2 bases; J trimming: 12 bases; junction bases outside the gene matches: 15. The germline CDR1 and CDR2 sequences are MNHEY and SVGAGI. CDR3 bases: TGTGCCAGCAGTTACCCCGGGGTAGCGGGAGGACCTGTGGAGTACTTC. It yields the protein CASSYPGVAGGPVEYF.

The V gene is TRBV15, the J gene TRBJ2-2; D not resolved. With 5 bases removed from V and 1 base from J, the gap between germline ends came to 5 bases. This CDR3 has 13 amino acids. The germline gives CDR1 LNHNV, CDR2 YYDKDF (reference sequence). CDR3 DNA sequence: TGTGCCACCAGCGGGATGAACACCGGGGAGCTGTTTTTT. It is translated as CATSGMNTGELFF.

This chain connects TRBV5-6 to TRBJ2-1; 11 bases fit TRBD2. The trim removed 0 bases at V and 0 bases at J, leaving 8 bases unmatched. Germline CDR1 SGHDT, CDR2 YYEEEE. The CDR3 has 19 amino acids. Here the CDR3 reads CASSLVKLAGVPSYNEQFF. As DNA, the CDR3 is TGTGCCAGCAGCTTGGTTAAACTAGCGGGAGTTCCCTCCTACAATGAGCAGTTCTTC.

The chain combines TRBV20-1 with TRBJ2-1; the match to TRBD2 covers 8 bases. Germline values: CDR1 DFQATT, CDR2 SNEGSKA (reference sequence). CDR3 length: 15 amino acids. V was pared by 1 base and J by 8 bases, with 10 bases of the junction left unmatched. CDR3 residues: CSARASGRGLHEQFF. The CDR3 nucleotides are TGCAGTGCTAGAGCAAGCGGGAGAGGCCTCCATGAGCAGTTCTTC.

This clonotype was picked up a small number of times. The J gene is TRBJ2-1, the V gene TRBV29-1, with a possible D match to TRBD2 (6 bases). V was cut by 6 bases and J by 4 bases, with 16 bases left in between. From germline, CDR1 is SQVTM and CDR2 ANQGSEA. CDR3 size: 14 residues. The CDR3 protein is CSVSAGPPYNEQFF. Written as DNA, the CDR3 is TGCAGCGTGAGTGCGGGGCCCCCATACAATGAGCAGTTCTTC.